Below, one TCR beta chain is given with its context. Antigen unknown. Per germline, CDR1 MNHEY and CDR2 SVGAGI. Trimming shortened V by 0 bases and J by 5 bases, and 16 bases separated the two germline ends. The CDR3 has 17 amino acids. Treatment reported: approximately nine-day PBMC culture with coronavirus spike peptide pools or control peptides (ViraFEST assay). This record belongs to a study of vaccination and CD4 T cells after COVID-19. At the Johns Hopkins FTIC core, DNA taken from cultured CD4+ T cells was sequenced by way of the Oncomine TCR Beta short-read assay. TCRdb independently ran MiXCR on the PCR reads; one entry per CDR3 protein. The table records 20,000 to 25,000 distinct CDR3 sequences, 30% to 45% of them present only once.

The genes are TRBV6-5 and TRBJ2-2; D is tentatively TRBD1 or TRBD2 (5 bases each). The receptor comes from a human donor who had recovered from COVID-19. This sample comprised CD4+ T cells from blood, cultured in vitro, obtained before SARS-CoV-2 vaccination. The CDR3: CASSYSKMGRLTGELFF. CDR3 bases: TGTGCCAGCAGTTACTCGAAAATGGGACGGCTGACCGGGGAGCTGTTTTTT.